The clone carrying this T cell receptor beta chain has a count of ten or more. CDR3 size: 13 residues. The ends lost 7 bases at V and 5 bases at J; junction bases unmatched: 6. Germline loops: CDR1 MNHEY, CDR2 SVGEGT. These data belong to a study of early T cells in non-severe SARS-CoV-2 infection. TCRdb processed the 5' RACE reads anew with MiXCR; each CDR3 protein has one entry. The sample shows about 23,000 distinct CDR3 sequences, roughly 5.3% of them seen only once. The origin of this receptor is an adult who was a healthcare worker with PCR-confirmed SARS-CoV-2 infection or an uninfected control (not recorded which). The chain is built from TRBV6-2 or TRBV6-3 and TRBJ2-5, with TRBD1 identical over 8 bases. The sample comprised whole blood. CDR3 residues: CASNRQGTETQYF. CDR3 nucleotide sequence: TGTGCCAGCAACCGACAGGGGACGGAGACCCAGTACTTC.